This T cell receptor (beta chain) appears in the sequencing data of a study of spatial heterogeneity in lung cancer. Time point defined: sample taken at primary tumor resection. Notes on the study in general: One measure, the expanded intratumoral alpha and beta TCR count, tracked tumor mutation counts.

TCRdb independently ran MiXCR on the 5' RACE reads; one entry per CDR3 protein. The sample includes thousands of distinct CDR3 sequences, 2.9% of them seen just once. Germline V gene sequence: CDR1 KGHDR, CDR2 SFDVKD. There are 13 residues in the CDR3. Between the trimmed V and J ends, which lost 2 bases and 9 bases, there was a span of 7 bases. This clonotype has at least ten counts. Its antigen is unknown. The sequences come from lung tumor tissue, collected at surgery. This sequence joins TRBV24-1 and TRBJ1-6; maybe TRBD1 (5 bases). The TCR was taken from a male donor with early-stage non-small cell lung cancer. DNA of the CDR3: TGTGCCACCAGTGATTCTCAGGGTTCACCCCTCCACTTT. Translating gives CATSDSQGSPLHF.